These 9 T cell receptor beta chains originate from one sample sequenced in a study of cytomegalovirus exposure and HLA in healthy donors. Use of 60 Vbeta and 13 Jbeta primers characterized the PCR. The data were produced by immunoSEQ multiplex PCR, yet TCRdb's version contains in-frame clones alone and is incomplete. The sample contains about 140,000 clones, more than 60% of which appear only once. The source material was PBMCs. The source is a woman between 55 and 75 years old in good health and CMV-seronegative.

This chain links TRBV11-3 with TRBJ2-5, with 12 bases matching TRBD2. This CDR3 is built from 18 residues. Germline V CDR1 and CDR2: SGHNT, YENEEA. V trimming: 5 bases; J trimming: 4 bases; junction bases outside the gene matches: 14. CDR3 residues: CASSASSLAGGRGETQYF. CDR3 DNA: TGTGCCAGCAGCGCAAGCAGTCTAGCGGGGGGGCGGGGAGAGACCCAGTACTTC.

The J gene is TRBJ1-2, the V gene TRBV5-1, with TRBD1 matching over 12 bases. Germline-derived CDR1 and CDR2 are SGHRS and YFSETQ. Losses at the gene ends were 7 bases for V and 2 bases for J; bases not matched to a gene: 3. The CDR3 has 14 amino acids. CDR3 region: CASGTGGPNYGYTF. DNA for the CDR3: TGCGCCAGCGGGACAGGGGGCCCGAACTATGGCTACACCTTC. Full variable domain (remainder filled in from reference TRBV5-1 and TRBJ1-2): KAGVTQTPRYLIKTRGQQVTLSCSPISGHRSVSWYQQTPGQGLQFLFEYFSETQRNKGNFPGRFSGRQFSNSRSEMNVSTLELGDSALYLCASGTGGPNYGYTFGSGTRLTVV.

The gene calls are TRBV7-2 and TRBJ1-6; a weak D match, TRBD1 (5 bases). V dropped 4 bases and J dropped 7 bases, with 14 bases sitting between them. This CDR3 has 15 amino acids. Germline CDR1 is SGHTA and CDR2 is FQGNSA. The CDR3 loop reads CASSSGRVGNSPLHF. CDR3 DNA sequence: TGTGCCAGCAGCTCTGGCAGGGTTGGCAATTCACCCCTCCACTTT.

The chain uses TRBV27 and TRBJ1-1; D is ambiguous. Per the germline V gene, CDR1 is MNHEY and CDR2 is SMNVEV (reference sequence). Trimming stripped 3 bases from V and 0 bases from J, with 8 bases between. The CDR3 covers 14 residues. CDR3 in amino acids: CASSFRVMNTEAFF. The CDR3 nucleotides read TGTGCCAGCAGTTTTCGGGTGATGAACACTGAAGCTTTCTTT.

V usage is TRBV5-4 and J usage is TRBJ2-3; D may be TRBD1 (5 bases). Looked up from germline, CDR1 is SGHNT and CDR2 is YYREEE (reference sequence). This CDR3 is 14 amino acids long. Between the trimmed V and J ends, which lost 0 bases and 0 bases, there was a span of 5 bases. CDR3 nucleotide sequence: TGTGCCAGCAGCTTGGAGGGGAGCACAGATACGCAGTATTTT. This codes for CASSLEGSTDTQYF.

This clone has just a few counts. The rearrangement uses TRBV25-1 and TRBJ1-4; D is undetermined. The CDR3 has 15 residues. The V gene's germline CDR1 is MGHDK and CDR2 SYGVNS. The ends were cut back, 1 base at V and 8 bases at J, with 14 bases in the middle. In DNA, the CDR3 is TGTGCCAGCAGTGAATCAAGAGCTCCGGGGGAAAAACTGTTTTTT. Protein sequence: CASSESRAPGEKLFF.

The gene calls are TRBV19 and TRBJ2-5; 8 bases agree with TRBD2. Trimming cost V 1 base and J 4 bases; bases outside gene matches: 5. The CDR3 is 15 amino acids. Per the germline V gene, CDR1 is LNHDA and CDR2 is SQIVND (reference sequence). The CDR3 nucleotides are TGTGCCAGTAGTATAGGTAGGACTAGCAGAGAGACCCAGTACTTC. Translation: CASSIGRTSRETQYF.

V is TRBV5-6 and J is TRBJ2-5, with TRBD2 matching over 7 bases. Germline CDR1 is SGHDT and CDR2 is YYEEEE. The ends lost 3 bases at V and 1 base at J; junction bases unmatched: 9. The CDR3 loop spans 16 amino acids. CDR3 sequence (DNA): TGTGCCAGCAGCTGGGAGGGAGGGGAGGCCCAAGAGACCCAGTACTTC. Protein: CASSWEGGEAQETQYF.

V and J are TRBV4-3 and TRBJ1-2, with TRBD1 matching over 12 bases. The CDR3 extends over 16 amino acids. Looked up from germline, CDR1 is LGHNA and CDR2 is YSLEER. The V and J ends lost 4 bases and 4 bases, in that order; junction bases with no gene match: 7. The CDR3 DNA reads TGCGCCAGCAGCCCAACCGGGACAGGGGGCATCTATGGCTACACCTTC. It translates to CASSPTGTGGIYGYTF.